This TCR beta chain was retrieved from a study of breast tumors, draining lymph nodes, adjacent tissues. This clonotype has a count of ten or more. Its target is not known. Findings and caveats of the study: The data were judged consistent with most tumor T cells coming from lymph node and expanding in tumor.

With V trimmed by 7 bases and J by 4 bases, 3 bases remained unmatched. The germline V gene has CDR1 LNHDA and CDR2 SQIVND (reference sequence). The CDR3 is 14 residues long. TCRdb used MiXCR to reprocess the multiplex PCR reads, holding one entry per CDR3 protein. The table lists about 230,000 distinct CDR3 sequences, about 30% of them singletons. Breast cancer patients provided tissue from their axillary draining lymph nodes. The TCR was taken from a female donor with breast cancer. Some clones in this sample may be carry-over from other donors' samples. The rearrangement links TRBV19 to TRBJ2-2, with 10 bases that match TRBD2. Source material: axillary lymph node tissue. Here the CDR3 reads CASTSGRGTGELFF. The CDR3 DNA is TGTGCCAGTACGAGCGGGAGGGGCACCGGGGAGCTGTTTTTT.